Reported below is one T cell receptor (beta chain). The antigen it recognizes is unknown. No much larger clone exists at a distance of one base, and base qualities are not known. Buffy coats from some 36 blood donors, supplied by the Finnish Red Cross blood service, were used as healthy controls. All TCR-sequenced material derived from peripheral blood: patient blood samples and healthy donor buffy coats. Peripheral blood mononuclear cells were isolated by Ficoll-Hypaque gradient centrifugation. CD4+ cells were magnetically purified from the buffy coats of healthy controls. Genomic DNA was extracted with the Gentra Puregene Cell and Tissue kit and quantified on a Qubit 2.0 fluorometer. This record comes from a study of STAT5B mutations in CD4+ large granular lymphocyte leukemia (dated by TCRdb to between 2021 and 2024). Describing the broader study: Among the healthy controls, the CDR3 'QG' motif was associated with a particular HLA allele. The study compared the TCRbeta repertoires of patients with CD4+ T-cell large granular lymphocyte leukemia against the TCRbeta repertoires of healthy blood donors. Flow cytometry performed on FACSCanto II or FACSVerse showed that the purified fractions had more than 95% purity among lymphocytes.

Results and caveats for the whole study, not just this receptor: Enrichment of TRBV06-family usage was observed among the top patient clones (8/27) relative to healthy controls (2/35). Each patient's main leukemic clonotypes were private, but roughly 25% of these clonotypes showed up at low frequency in the non-leukemic repertoires of other patients. Data were not HLA-matched; higher clonality in CD4+ versus CD8+ T-LGLL could reflect the relatively small sample size. Compared with healthy CD4+ repertoires, CD4-sorted patient repertoires appeared more clonal, and this difference remained even after the putative leukemic clones were removed.

The germline V gene provides CDR1 SGHTA and CDR2 FQGTGA. From the cysteine through the phenylalanine, the CDR3 covers 13 amino acids. Just CDR3 DNA is preserved here, 39 bases in frame from base 1. Germline trimming: 8 bases from V, 4 bases from J; junction bases outside gene matches: 5. TCRbeta rearrangements were sequenced from genomic DNA using the immunoSEQ assay at survey resolution. Concerning the study's data processing: In the TCR sequencing data, the smallest productive clonotype frequency that could be detected was 2.59 x 10-5. Only productive TCRbeta rearrangements, defined as complete and in-frame sequences, were included in the analyses. Simpson clonality, calculated in the immunoSEQ Analyzer version 3.0, was used as the measure of sample clonality. Clones were categorized by frequency as very rare, small, medium, large (1-20%) or hyperexpanded (>20%). Generation probabilities were estimated with OLGA 1.2.3, V-gene circos plots were made with VDJtools, specificities were searched in VDJdb, and CDR3 motifs were identified with GLIPH. The clones in this table, taken by TCRdb from immuneACCESS, are in-frame only. Not every clone is retained; where verified, under half of the shortfall comes from an unresolved V gene, and the cause of the rest is unknown. From that table come the V and J calls and clone size; the DNA was used to work out D and trimming. The sample table records tens of thousands of clones; just over 70% of these occur just once. The top ten clonotypes cover less than 2% of the sample.

Sequenced: CD4+ T cells from blood buffy coats. The chain joins TRBV7-3 to TRBJ2-3, with TRBD2 matching 8 junction bases. The source is a human donor in good health. The sequenced DNA: TGTGCCAGCGGAAGCGGGGGCGCAGATACGCAGTATTTT. This is translated as CASGSGGADTQYF.